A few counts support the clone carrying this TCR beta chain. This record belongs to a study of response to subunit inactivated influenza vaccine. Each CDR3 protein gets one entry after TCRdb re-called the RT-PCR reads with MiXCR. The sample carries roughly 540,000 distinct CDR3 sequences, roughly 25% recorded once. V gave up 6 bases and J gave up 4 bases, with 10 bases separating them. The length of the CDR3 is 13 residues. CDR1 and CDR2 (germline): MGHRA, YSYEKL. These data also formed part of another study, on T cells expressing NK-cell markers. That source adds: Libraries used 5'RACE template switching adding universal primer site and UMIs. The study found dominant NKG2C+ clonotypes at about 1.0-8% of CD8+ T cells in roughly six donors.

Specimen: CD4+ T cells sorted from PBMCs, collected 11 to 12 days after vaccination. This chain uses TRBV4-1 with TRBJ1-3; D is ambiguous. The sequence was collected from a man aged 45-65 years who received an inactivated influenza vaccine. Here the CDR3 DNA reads TGCGCCAGCAGTCCGTCAACGGGAAACACCATATATTTT. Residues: CASSPSTGNTIYF.